This entry lists 13 T cell receptor beta chains sequenced from one sample in a study of blood T cell repertoires in COVID-19. Produced via immunoSEQ multiplex PCR; TCRdb's table is partial and in-frame only. This table holds about 160,000 clones, approximately 80% found once. Sequenced: peripheral blood. Receptor source: a woman of 80 years or more with acute or convalescent COVID-19.

This clone was seen a few times. The chain links TRBV2 to TRBJ2-5, with 14 bases matching TRBD2. After removal of 6 bases from V and 5 bases from J, the junction contained 8 bases not matched to a gene. This CDR3 has 16 amino acids. The germline CDR1 and CDR2 sequences are SNHLY and FYNNEI. CDR3 in amino acids: CASSRLAGGSRETQYF. For the CDR3, the DNA is TGTGCCAGCAGCCGACTAGCGGGAGGGTCAAGGGAGACCCAGTACTTC.

The chain couples TRBV12-1 to TRBJ1-5; the table's D call, TRBD1, was not checked against the DNA. TRBV12-1 is marked as a pseudogene. The CDR3 contains 18 residues. CDR3 in amino acids: CASSPLTGIPYSNQPQHF. CDR3 bases: TGTGCCAGCAGCCCTCTTACAGGGATCCCGTATAGCAATCAGCCCCAGCATTTT.

V gene TRBV7-9 combines with J gene TRBJ2-3; D is ambiguous. In germline, CDR1 is SEHNR, CDR2 FQNEAQ (reference sequence). V dropped 5 bases and J dropped 0 bases, with 3 bases sitting between them. The CDR3 is made up of 12 amino acids. Written as DNA, the CDR3 is TGTGCCAGCAGCCTTAGCACAGATACGCAGTATTTT. Protein sequence: CASSLSTDTQYF.

This clone was counted between two and nine times. This chain connects TRBV4-2 to TRBJ1-3, with D possibly being TRBD1 (5 bases). The CDR3 has 16 residues. Germline V gene data show CDR1 as LGHNA and CDR2 as YNFKEQ. V gave up 0 bases and J gave up 2 bases, with 11 bases separating them. CDR3 nucleotides: TGTGCCAGCAGCCAAGAATGGGTCAGGGCTGGAAACACCATATATTTT. Translating gives CASSQEWVRAGNTIYF.

This clone has a single count. The rearrangement joins TRBV2 to TRBJ2-5; 12 bases are a match to TRBD2. With 8 bases clipped from V and 3 bases from J, the junction kept 16 bases outside the gene matches. This CDR3 is built from 18 residues. The germline V gene encodes CDR1 SNHLY and CDR2 FYNNEI. The CDR3 bases are TGTGCCAGCCTCCAAGCGCGACTAGCGGGAGAGGAGGAAGAGACCCAGTACTTC. Translation: CASLQARLAGEEEETQYF.

The table lists this clone with a count of one. This rearrangement joins TRBV30 to TRBJ2-3; 9 positions match TRBD2. Looked up from germline, CDR1 is GTSNPN and CDR2 is SVGIG (reference sequence). The CDR3 totals 15 residues. J gave up 1 base and V 5 bases, and 7 bases lay outside the gene matches. Here the CDR3 reads CAWSRGRAGTDTQYF. DNA of the CDR3: TGTGCCTGGTCCCGCGGGAGGGCCGGCACAGATACGCAGTATTTT.

This clone was seen a handful of times. This chain connects TRBV10-2 to TRBJ1-5; D gene unclear. Germline V gene data show CDR1 as WSHSY and CDR2 as SAAADI. The CDR3 is made up of 13 amino acids. Between the trimmed V and J ends, which lost 7 bases and 2 bases, there was a span of 9 bases. CDR3 sequence (DNA): TGCGCCAGCATGGGGAGTCGCAATCAGCCCCAGCATTTT. This translates into CASMGSRNQPQHF.

This chain uses TRBV27 with TRBJ1-2; TRBD1 agrees at 7 bases. From germline, CDR1 is MNHEY and CDR2 SMNVEV (reference sequence). The CDR3 runs to 15 residues. The J segment lost 3 bases and the V segment lost 5 bases, leaving 9 bases of the junction unmatched. The CDR3, as DNA: TGTGCCAGCAGTCTTTCGGGCAGGGGGGACTATGGCTACACCTTC. It encodes CASSLSGRGDYGYTF.

This chain links TRBV5-4 with TRBJ2-7; 8 bases line up with TRBD2. This CDR3 spans 15 amino acids. Germline lookup yields CDR1 SGHNT and CDR2 YYREEE (reference sequence). With 3 bases clipped from V and 4 bases from J, the junction kept 9 bases outside the gene matches. CDR3 sequence (DNA): TGTGCCAGCAGCTCCCGAGTTAGCGGGGCTTACGAGCAGTACTTC. It yields the protein CASSSRVSGAYEQYF.

CDR3 coding DNA: TGTGCCAGCAGAAGGGACCCGAAAGGGGGCTACGAGCAGTACTTC. Translation gives CASRRDPKGGYEQYF. The chain links TRBV6-5 to TRBJ2-7, with a tentative D call TRBD1 (6 bases). Germline V lookup: CDR1 MNHEY, CDR2 SVGAGI. The V end was cut by 6 bases, the J end by 3 bases, with 18 bases between. The CDR3 length is 15 residues.

This rearrangement joins TRBV4-1 to TRBJ2-7; tentative D call: TRBD1 (5 bases). Deletions cut 4 bases from V and 3 bases from J, with 13 bases between. The CDR3 is 14 residues long. Germline V CDR1 and CDR2: MGHRA, YSYEKL. CDR3 sequence: CASSLGQSVYEQYF. CDR3 DNA sequence: TGCGCCAGCAGCCTGGGGCAGTCGGTCTACGAGCAGTACTTC.

J is TRBJ2-7 and V is TRBV11-2; 8 nucleotides match TRBD1. The germline CDR1 and CDR2 sequences are SGHAT and FQNNGV. The CDR3 extends over 14 amino acids. Trimming removed 1 base from V and 5 bases from J; junction bases left unmatched: 4. CDR3 bases: TGTGCCAGCAGCTTAGCAGGGGGCAACGACGAGCAGTACTTC. Protein sequence: CASSLAGGNDEQYF. Filled out from reference TRBV11-2 and TRBJ2-7, the complete variable domain reads EAGVAQSPRYKIIEKRQSVAFWCNPISGHATLYWYQQILGQGPKLLIQFQNNGVVDDSQLPKDRFSAERLKGVDSTLKIQPAKLEDSAVYLCASSLAGGNDEQYFGPGTRLTVT.

The chain uses TRBV27 and TRBJ2-3; TRBD2 matches at 8 bases. With 1 base clipped from V and 5 bases from J, the junction kept 8 bases outside the gene matches. The CDR3 consists of 16 residues. Germline-derived CDR1 and CDR2 are MNHEY and SMNVEV (reference sequence). The CDR3 DNA reads TGTGCCAGCAGTTTATTGGAGGCGGGAGGACTAGATACGCAGTATTTT. Translation: CASSLLEAGGLDTQYF.